Presented here are 32 T cell receptor beta chains from one specimen sequenced in a study of T cells expressing NK-cell markers. TCRdb reprocessed the 5' RACE reads and keeps a single row for each CDR3 protein, giving no DNA. The repertoire table contains 200,000 to 300,000 distinct CDR3 sequences. Sequencing was carried out using blood T cells: a sorted CD56 or NKG2C T cell subset, CD4+ or CD8+ T cells, or bulk PBMC T cells (not recorded which). Receptors originate from a woman between 18 and 70 years old in good health.

V usage is TRBV13 and J usage is TRBJ1-1; lacking DNA, the TRBD1 call made by TCRdb goes unchecked. From germline, CDR1 is PRHDT and CDR2 FYEKMQ (reference sequence). There are 17 residues in the CDR3. The chain's CDR3 is CASSSVAVTGLNTEAFF.

The V and J genes are TRBV5-1 and TRBJ2-5; no DNA is available, so the TRBD1 call from TCRdb remains unchecked. CDR1 and CDR2 from the germline V gene are SGHRS and YFSETQ. The CDR3 consists of 14 residues. The CDR3 protein is CASSLRTGEETQYF.

CDR3: CASSFKGYGYTF. This chain connects TRBV12-3 or TRBV12-4 to TRBJ1-2. The CDR3 covers 12 residues.

The chain employs TRBV14 and TRBJ1-1; there is no DNA to check the TCRdb D call of TRBD1. This CDR3 region has 13 residues. The V gene's germline CDR1 is SGHDN and CDR2 FVKESK. CDR3 in amino acids: CASSLQQGGGAFF.

The gene calls are TRBV5-5 and TRBJ1-4. The germline V gene encodes CDR1 SGHKS and CDR2 YYEKEE (reference sequence). The CDR3 runs to 13 residues. Here the CDR3 reads CASSLGLSEKLFF.

This chain joins TRBV7-2 and TRBJ1-6. This CDR3 spans 15 amino acids. CDR1 is SGHTA and CDR2 is FQGNSA in the germline V gene. Here the CDR3 reads CASSSQGTAGSPLHF.

This chain uses TRBV2 with TRBJ2-6. Germline CDR1 reads SNHLY; CDR2 reads FYNNEI. The CDR3 is 15 residues long. CDR3 loop: CASSPLGVGANVLTF.

The CDR3 region is CASTHNLKEQFF. The chain carries TRBV7-2 and TRBJ2-1. The CDR3 consists of 12 residues. CDR1 SGHTA and CDR2 FQGNSA come from the germline V gene.

The chain couples TRBV12-3 or TRBV12-4 to TRBJ2-2; TCRdb picks TRBD2, but there is no DNA to check that call. CDR3 length: 15 amino acids. CDR3 region: CASSRGLAGTGELFF.

V gene TRBV27 combines with J gene TRBJ2-3. CDR3 length equals 14 residues. Germline CDR1 MNHEY, CDR2 SMNVEV (reference sequence). The CDR3 loop is CASSLSVFTDTQYF.

This chain joins TRBV18 and TRBJ2-1. Germline values: CDR1 KGHSH, CDR2 LQKENI. CDR3 length: 16 amino acids. The chain's CDR3 is CASSPLAGGLYNEQFF.

The CDR3 loop reads CSASPGQVGNQPQHF. The genes are TRBV20-1 and TRBJ1-5; TCRdb designates TRBD1, a call that cannot be tested without DNA. Germline CDR1 reads DFQATT; CDR2 reads SNEGSKA (reference sequence). The CDR3 is 15 amino acids.

CDR3 sequence: CASSPDLGEKLFF. The chain carries TRBV2 and TRBJ1-4. CDR1 is SNHLY and CDR2 is FYNNEI in the germline V gene. The CDR3 runs 13 residues.

The V and J genes are TRBV9 and TRBJ2-2; the D call of TRBD2 rests on TCRdb alone, since no DNA is present to check it. The CDR3 has 16 residues. CDR1 and CDR2 from the germline V gene are SGDLS and YYNGEE. This CDR3 reads CASSVGHGDSTGELFF.

The chain carries TRBV7-8 and TRBJ2-1; TCRdb's assignment of TRBD2 cannot be checked, as there is no DNA. Germline V gene lookup returns CDR1 SGHVS and CDR2 FQNEAQ. The CDR3 extends over 17 amino acids. The CDR3 spells CASSLALTSGGIGEQFF.

V usage is TRBV5-4 and J usage is TRBJ2-5; TCRdb returns TRBD2, unconfirmable since there is no DNA. There are 15 residues in the CDR3. Germline-derived CDR1 and CDR2 are SGHNT and YYREEE (reference sequence). CDR3 region: CASSFRLAQQETQYF.

This chain uses TRBV11-2 with TRBJ2-1; TCRdb gives TRBD2 as the D gene, but with no DNA this cannot be confirmed. The germline CDR1 and CDR2 sequences are SGHAT and FQNNGV. The length of the CDR3 is 14 residues. The chain's CDR3 is CAGTRTSGSGEQFF.

The chain joins TRBV20-1 to TRBJ2-7; TCRdb selects TRBD1, and the lack of DNA leaves this call unchecked. The germline V gene encodes CDR1 DFQATT and CDR2 SNEGSKA (reference sequence). The CDR3 contains 13 residues. CDR3 loop: CSAPRTTSYEQYF.

This rearrangement joins TRBV7-2 to TRBJ1-4. The CDR3 has 15 amino acids. The V gene's germline CDR1 is SGHTA and CDR2 FQGNSA. CDR3 protein: CASSLAPGTNEKLFF. Based on the CDR3 plus reference TRBV7-2 and TRBJ1-4, the full variable domain is GAGVSQSPSNKVTEKGKDVELRCDPISGHTALYWYRQSLGQGLEFLIYFQGNSAPDKSGLPSDRFSAERTGGSVSTLTIQRTQQEDSAVYLCASSLAPGTNEKLFFGSGTQLSVL.

The V call is TRBV5-4, the J call TRBJ2-7. Germline values: CDR1 SGHNT, CDR2 YYREEE (reference sequence). The CDR3 is 15 amino acids. Here the CDR3 reads CASSPIGQGPYEQYF. Complete variable domain (other parts from reference TRBV5-4 and TRBJ2-7): ETGVTQSPTHLIKTRGQQVTLRCSSQSGHNTVSWYQQALGQGPQFIFQYYREEENGRGNFPPRFSGLQFPNYSSELNVNALELDDSALYLCASSPIGQGPYEQYFGPGTRLTVT.

The chain is built from TRBV5-1 and TRBJ2-2; the TRBD2 assignment by TCRdb is unverifiable without DNA. The CDR3 runs to 17 residues. From germline, CDR1 is SGHRS and CDR2 YFSETQ. This CDR3 reads CASSSPSGRAHTGELFF. Full variable domain (outside the CDR3, taken from reference TRBV5-1 and TRBJ2-2): KAGVTQTPRYLIKTRGQQVTLSCSPISGHRSVSWYQQTPGQGLQFLFEYFSETQRNKGNFPGRFSGRQFSNSRSEMNVSTLELGDSALYLCASSSPSGRAHTGELFFGEGSRLTVL.

The chain is built from TRBV20-1 and TRBJ1-4. The V gene's germline CDR1 is DFQATT and CDR2 SNEGSKA (reference sequence). The CDR3 contains 17 residues. This chain's CDR3 is CSARDLESTSTNEKLFF.

This sequence joins TRBV6-1 and TRBJ1-1; TCRdb selects TRBD1, and the lack of DNA leaves this call unchecked. The length of the CDR3 is 15 residues. Germline CDR1 and CDR2: MNHNS and SASEGT. The CDR3 region is CASTPPGAGNTEAFF.

V and J are TRBV28 and TRBJ1-5. The germline gives CDR1 MDHEN, CDR2 SYDVKM. The CDR3 is made up of 16 amino acids. The CDR3 loop reads CASSSRTLNSNQPQHF.

The rearrangement links TRBV29-1 to TRBJ1-1; TCRdb reports TRBD1, a call that lacks DNA to check it against. The CDR3 is 12 amino acids. The germline V gene encodes CDR1 SQVTM and CDR2 ANQGSEA. This chain's CDR3 is CSVENTGDEAFF.

The J gene is TRBJ2-5, the V gene TRBV7-7. Germline assignment: CDR1 SSHAT and CDR2 FNYEAQ (reference sequence). The CDR3 runs to 15 residues. CDR3 sequence reads: CASSLAPHGEETQYF. The variable domain in full, with the rest retrieved from reference TRBV7-7 and TRBJ2-5, is GAGVSQSPRYKVTKRGQDVTLRCDPISSHATLYWYQQALGQGPEFLTYFNYEAQPDKSGLPSDRFSAERPEGSISTLTIQRTEQRDSAMYRCASSLAPHGEETQYFGPGTRLLVL.

This chain connects TRBV11-2 to TRBJ2-3; TCRdb lists TRBD1, though no DNA is available to test this call. In germline, CDR1 is SGHAT, CDR2 FQNNGV. This CDR3 contains 15 residues. The CDR3 protein is CASSVAGGFTDTQYF.

This chain joins TRBV5-1 and TRBJ2-3. This CDR3 has 11 amino acids. Germline CDR1 SGHRS, CDR2 YFSETQ. The CDR3 spells CASSDSDTQYF.

The chain combines TRBV5-1 with TRBJ2-2; TCRdb's assignment of TRBD2 cannot be checked, as there is no DNA. This CDR3 is 15 amino acids long. Germline CDR1 and CDR2: SGHRS and YFSETQ. The chain's CDR3 is CASKGTSGTTGELFF. The full variable domain, with the rest looked up from reference TRBV5-1 and TRBJ2-2, is KAGVTQTPRYLIKTRGQQVTLSCSPISGHRSVSWYQQTPGQGLQFLFEYFSETQRNKGNFPGRFSGRQFSNSRSEMNVSTLELGDSALYLCASKGTSGTTGELFFGEGSRLTVL.

The chain is built from TRBV6-1 and TRBJ2-7; the TCRdb call, TRBD1, lacks DNA for checking. The germline V gene encodes CDR1 MNHNS and CDR2 SASEGT. The CDR3 loop spans 15 amino acids. CDR3 sequence reads: CASSRPGPAGGEQYF.

The rearrangement links TRBV12-3 or TRBV12-4 to TRBJ2-1; TCRdb returns TRBD2, unconfirmable since there is no DNA. The CDR3 has 16 residues. This CDR3 reads CASSLKISGGYNEQFF.

The rearrangement uses TRBV5-1 and TRBJ2-7; the D gene TCRdb calls, TRBD1, cannot be checked with no DNA. The CDR3 has 15 amino acids. Germline-derived CDR1 and CDR2 are SGHRS and YFSETQ. The CDR3 reads CASSPGGGFPYEQYF.